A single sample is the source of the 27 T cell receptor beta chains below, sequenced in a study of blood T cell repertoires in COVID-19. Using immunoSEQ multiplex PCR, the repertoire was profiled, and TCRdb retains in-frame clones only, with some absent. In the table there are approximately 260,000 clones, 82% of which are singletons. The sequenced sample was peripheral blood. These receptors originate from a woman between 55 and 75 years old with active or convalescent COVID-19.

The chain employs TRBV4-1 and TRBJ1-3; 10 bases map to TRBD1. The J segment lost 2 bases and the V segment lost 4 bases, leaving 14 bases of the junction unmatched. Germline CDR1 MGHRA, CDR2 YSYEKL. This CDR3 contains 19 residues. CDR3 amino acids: CASSRPGQGYAQAGNTIYF. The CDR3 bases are TGCGCCAGCAGCCGTCCGGGACAGGGGTATGCCCAAGCTGGAAACACCATATATTTT.

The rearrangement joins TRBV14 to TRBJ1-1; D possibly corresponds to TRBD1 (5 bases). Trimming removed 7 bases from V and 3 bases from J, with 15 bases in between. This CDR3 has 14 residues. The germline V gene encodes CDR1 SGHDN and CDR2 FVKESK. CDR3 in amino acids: CASTSGWGDTEAFF. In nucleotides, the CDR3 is TGTGCCAGCACCTCGGGTTGGGGCGACACTGAAGCTTTCTTT.

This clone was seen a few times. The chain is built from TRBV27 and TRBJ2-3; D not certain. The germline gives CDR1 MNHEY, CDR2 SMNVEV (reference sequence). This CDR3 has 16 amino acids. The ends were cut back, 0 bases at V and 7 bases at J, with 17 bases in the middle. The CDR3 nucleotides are TGTGCCAGCAGTTTATCTACGCCCGCGGTTGCAAATACGCAGTATTTT. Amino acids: CASSLSTPAVANTQYF.

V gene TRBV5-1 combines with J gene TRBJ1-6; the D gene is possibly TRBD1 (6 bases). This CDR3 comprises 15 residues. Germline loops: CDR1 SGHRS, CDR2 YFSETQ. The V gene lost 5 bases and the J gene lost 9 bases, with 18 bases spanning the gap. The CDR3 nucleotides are TGCGCCAGCAGTTCGAGGACAGCCGGAGGTTCACCCCTCCACTTT. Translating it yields CASSSRTAGGSPLHF.

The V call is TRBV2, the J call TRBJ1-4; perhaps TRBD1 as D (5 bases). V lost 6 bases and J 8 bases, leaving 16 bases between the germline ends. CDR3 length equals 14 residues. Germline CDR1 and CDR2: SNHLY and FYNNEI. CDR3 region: CASRRTSGGEKLFF. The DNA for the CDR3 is TGTGCCAGCAGGCGGACCTCCGGGGGGGAAAAACTGTTTTTT.

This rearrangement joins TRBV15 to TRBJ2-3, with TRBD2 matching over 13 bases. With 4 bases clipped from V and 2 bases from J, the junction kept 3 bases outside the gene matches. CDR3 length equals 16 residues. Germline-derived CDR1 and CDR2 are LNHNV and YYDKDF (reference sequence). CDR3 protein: CATSTGTSGATDTQYF. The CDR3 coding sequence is TGTGCCACCAGCACCGGGACTAGCGGGGCCACAGATACGCAGTATTTT.

The CDR3 spells CASSQDRRGRNTEAFF. In DNA form, the CDR3 reads TGCGCCAGCAGCCAAGATAGGAGGGGTCGGAACACTGAAGCTTTCTTT. The genes are TRBV4-3 and TRBJ1-1, with D perhaps TRBD1 (5 bases). This CDR3 spans 16 amino acids. The germline V gene encodes CDR1 LGHNA and CDR2 YSLEER. The germline V and J ends were trimmed by 0 bases and 1 base, with 12 bases remaining between them.

CDR3 amino acids: CASSLNVGQADTQYF. CDR3 coding DNA: TGTGCCAGCAGCTTAAATGTGGGGCAGGCAGATACGCAGTATTTT. This rearrangement joins TRBV11-2 to TRBJ2-3, with D perhaps TRBD1 (5 bases). The CDR3 totals 15 residues. Germline V gives CDR1 SGHAT, CDR2 FQNNGV. V lost 2 bases, J lost 4 bases, and 13 bases lay in between.

The CDR3 DNA sequence: TGTGCCTGGACCTCCCTTGGGGCGTTGTCTGGTGCCGGGGAGCTGTTTTTT. This codes for CAWTSLGALSGAGELFF. The chain couples TRBV30 to TRBJ2-2; a possible D gene is TRBD1 (5 bases). This CDR3 region has 17 residues. The V end lost 4 bases, the J end lost 6 bases, and 24 bases lay between the germline ends. Germline V lookup: CDR1 GTSNPN, CDR2 SVGIG (reference sequence). The full variable domain, completed using reference TRBV30 and TRBJ2-2, is SQTIHQWPATLVQPVGSPLSLECTVEGTSNPNLYWYRQAAGRGLQLLFYSVGIGQISSEVPQNLSASRPQDRQFILSSKKLLLSDSGFYLCAWTSLGALSGAGELFFGEGSRLTVL.

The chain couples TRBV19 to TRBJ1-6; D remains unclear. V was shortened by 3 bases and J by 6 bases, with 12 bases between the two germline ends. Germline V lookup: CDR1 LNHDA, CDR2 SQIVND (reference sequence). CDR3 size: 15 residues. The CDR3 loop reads CASSIGRGSNSPLHF. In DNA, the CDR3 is TGTGCCAGTAGTATCGGACGGGGATCTAATTCACCCCTCCACTTT.

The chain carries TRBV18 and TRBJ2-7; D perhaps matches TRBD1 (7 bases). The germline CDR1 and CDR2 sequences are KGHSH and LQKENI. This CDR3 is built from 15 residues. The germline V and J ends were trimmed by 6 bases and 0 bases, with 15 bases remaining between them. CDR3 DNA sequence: TGTGCCAGCTCTTCCCCGGGGGACAGCTCCTACGAGCAGTACTTC. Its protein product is CASSSPGDSSYEQYF.

CDR3 in DNA: TGTGCCAGCAGTGCGGGAGGGGCAAACTATGGCTACACCTTC. This translates into CASSAGGANYGYTF. V is TRBV27 and J is TRBJ1-2; TRBD1 might be the D (5 bases). V dropped 5 bases and J dropped 2 bases, with 12 bases sitting between them. Germline CDR1 reads MNHEY; CDR2 reads SMNVEV (reference sequence). The CDR3 length is 14 residues.

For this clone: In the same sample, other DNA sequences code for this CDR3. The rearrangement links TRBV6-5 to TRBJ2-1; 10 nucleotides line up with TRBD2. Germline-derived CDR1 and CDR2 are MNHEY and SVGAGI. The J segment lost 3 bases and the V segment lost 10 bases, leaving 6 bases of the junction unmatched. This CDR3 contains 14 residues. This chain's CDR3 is CATLLAGSYNEQFF. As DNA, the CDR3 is TGTGCCACCTTACTAGCGGGGAGCTACAATGAGCAGTTCTTC.

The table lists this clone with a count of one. CDR3 loop: CASSQDVVAQAPDTQYF. The CDR3 DNA is TGCGCCAGCAGCCAAGATGTAGTAGCCCAAGCCCCAGATACGCAGTATTTT. J is TRBJ2-3 and V is TRBV4-1, with D hard to call. The CDR3 consists of 17 residues. Germline CDR1 is MGHRA and CDR2 is YSYEKL. V was cut by 0 bases and J by 4 bases, with 17 bases left in between.

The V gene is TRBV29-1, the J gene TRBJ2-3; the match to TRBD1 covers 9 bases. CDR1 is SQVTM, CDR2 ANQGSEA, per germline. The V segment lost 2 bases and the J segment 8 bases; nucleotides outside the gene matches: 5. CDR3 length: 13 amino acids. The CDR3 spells CSVELQGAGTQYF. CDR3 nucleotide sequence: TGCAGCGTTGAACTACAGGGGGCTGGTACGCAGTATTTT.

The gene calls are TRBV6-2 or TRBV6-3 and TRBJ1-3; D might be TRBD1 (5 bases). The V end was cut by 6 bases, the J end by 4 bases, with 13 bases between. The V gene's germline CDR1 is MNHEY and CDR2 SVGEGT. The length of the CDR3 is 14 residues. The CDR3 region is CASSPRRTGNTIYF. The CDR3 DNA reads TGTGCCAGCAGCCCGCGGCGGACAGGAAACACCATATATTTT.

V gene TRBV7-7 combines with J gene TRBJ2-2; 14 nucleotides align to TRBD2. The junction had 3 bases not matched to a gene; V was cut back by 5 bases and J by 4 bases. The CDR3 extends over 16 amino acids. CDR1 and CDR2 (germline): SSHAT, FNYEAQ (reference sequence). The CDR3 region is CASSIGTSGGTGELFF. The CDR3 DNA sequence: TGTGCCAGCAGCATAGGGACTAGCGGGGGCACCGGGGAGCTGTTTTTT.

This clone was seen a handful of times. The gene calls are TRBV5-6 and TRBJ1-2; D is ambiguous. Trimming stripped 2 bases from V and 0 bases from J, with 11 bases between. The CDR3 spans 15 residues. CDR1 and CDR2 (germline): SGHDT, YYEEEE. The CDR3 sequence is CASSFINTANYGYTF. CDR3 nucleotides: TGTGCCAGCAGCTTCATAAATACAGCTAACTATGGCTACACCTTC.

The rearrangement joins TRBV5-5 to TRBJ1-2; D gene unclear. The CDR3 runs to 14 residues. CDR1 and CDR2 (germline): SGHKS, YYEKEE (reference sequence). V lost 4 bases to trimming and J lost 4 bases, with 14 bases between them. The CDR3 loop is CASSMEPGSYGYTF. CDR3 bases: TGTGCCAGCAGCATGGAGCCTGGGAGCTATGGCTACACCTTC.

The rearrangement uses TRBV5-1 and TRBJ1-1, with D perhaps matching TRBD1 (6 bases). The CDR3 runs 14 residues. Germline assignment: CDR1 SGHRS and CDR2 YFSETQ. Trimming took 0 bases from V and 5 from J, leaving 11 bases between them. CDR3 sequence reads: CASSLGQVETEAFF. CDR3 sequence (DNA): TGCGCCAGCAGCTTGGGACAGGTTGAGACTGAAGCTTTCTTT.

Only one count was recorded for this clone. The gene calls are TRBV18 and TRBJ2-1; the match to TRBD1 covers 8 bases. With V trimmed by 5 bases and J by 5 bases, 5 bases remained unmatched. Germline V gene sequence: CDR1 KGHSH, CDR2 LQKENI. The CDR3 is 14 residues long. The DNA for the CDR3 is TGTGCCAGCTCAGGGACAGGTGCAGACAATGAGCAGTTCTTC. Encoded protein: CASSGTGADNEQFF.

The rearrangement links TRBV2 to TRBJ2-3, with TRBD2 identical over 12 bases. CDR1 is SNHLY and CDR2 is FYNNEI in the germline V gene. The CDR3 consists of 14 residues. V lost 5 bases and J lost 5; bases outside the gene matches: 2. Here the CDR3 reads CASSPGLAGDTQYF. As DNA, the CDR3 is TGTGCCAGCAGTCCGGGACTAGCGGGAGATACGCAGTATTTT.

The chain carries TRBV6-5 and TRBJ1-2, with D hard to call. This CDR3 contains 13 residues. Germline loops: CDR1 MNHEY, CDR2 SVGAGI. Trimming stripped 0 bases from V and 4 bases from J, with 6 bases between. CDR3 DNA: TGTGCCAGCAGTTACTCGACGGGCTATGGCTACACCTTC. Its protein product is CASSYSTGYGYTF.

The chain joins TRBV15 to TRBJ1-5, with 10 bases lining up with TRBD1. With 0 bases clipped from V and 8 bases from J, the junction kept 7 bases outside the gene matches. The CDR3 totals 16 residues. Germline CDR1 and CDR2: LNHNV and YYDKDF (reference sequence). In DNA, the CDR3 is TGTGCCACCAGCAGAGATTTGGGGGACAGGGGTAAGCCCCAGCATTTT. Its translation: CATSRDLGDRGKPQHF.

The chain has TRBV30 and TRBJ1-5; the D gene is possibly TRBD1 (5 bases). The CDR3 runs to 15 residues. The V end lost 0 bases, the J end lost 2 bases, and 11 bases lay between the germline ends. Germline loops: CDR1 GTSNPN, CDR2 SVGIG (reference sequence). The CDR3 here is CAWSVWGGGNQPQHF. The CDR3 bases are TGTGCCTGGAGTGTATGGGGGGGAGGCAATCAGCCCCAGCATTTT. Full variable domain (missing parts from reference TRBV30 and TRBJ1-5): SQTIHQWPATLVQPVGSPLSLECTVEGTSNPNLYWYRQAAGRGLQLLFYSVGIGQISSEVPQNLSASRPQDRQFILSSKKLLLSDSGFYLCAWSVWGGGNQPQHFGDGTRLSIL.

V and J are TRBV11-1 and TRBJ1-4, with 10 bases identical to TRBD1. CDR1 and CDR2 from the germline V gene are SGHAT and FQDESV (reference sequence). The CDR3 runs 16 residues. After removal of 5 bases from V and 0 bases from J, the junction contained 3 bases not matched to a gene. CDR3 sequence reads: CASSPGQGATNEKLFF. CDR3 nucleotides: TGTGCCAGCAGCCCCGGACAGGGGGCAACTAATGAAAAACTGTTTTTT. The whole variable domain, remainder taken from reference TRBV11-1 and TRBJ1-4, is EAEVAQSPRYKITEKSQAVAFWCDPISGHATLYWYRQILGQGPELLVQFQDESVVDDSQLPKDRFSAERLKGVDSTLKIQPAELGDSAMYLCASSPGQGATNEKLFFGSGTQLSVL.

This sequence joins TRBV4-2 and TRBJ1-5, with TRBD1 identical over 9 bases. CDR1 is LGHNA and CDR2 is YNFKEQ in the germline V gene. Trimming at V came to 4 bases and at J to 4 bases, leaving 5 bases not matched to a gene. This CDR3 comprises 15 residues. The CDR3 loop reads CASSPTGQGNQPQHF. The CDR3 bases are TGTGCCAGCAGCCCAACAGGACAGGGGAATCAGCCCCAGCATTTT.